One and the same sample provided the 12 T cell receptor beta chains below, sequenced in a study of blood T cells in healthy people across ages. Next came a second PCR, run for about 6 to 12 cycles, which used a sample-barcoded 5' primer along with a J-beta primer mix. TCRdb re-analysed the 5' RACE reads in MiXCR, keeping a single row per CDR3 protein. This sample has under 850,000 distinct CDR3 sequences, with under 40% found just once. The source material was blood. The receptor source for this set is a man between 18 and 29 years old in good health.

Remarks on this clonotype: One junction end does not reproduce the germline sequence, and a read error may be involved. The rearrangement uses TRBV28 and TRBJ2-3; a possible D gene is TRBD2 (6 bases). CDR3 size: 15 residues. Germline assignment: CDR1 MDHEN and CDR2 SYDVKM. The CDR3 loop reads CASRFWRDGLDTRYF. CDR3 nucleotides: TGTGCCAGCAGGTTTTGGCGGGACGGTTTAGATACGCGGTATTTT.

Comment on this clonotype: One junction end does not reproduce the germline sequence, and a read error may be involved. The chain recombines TRBV29-1 with TRBJ1-1; D is ambiguous. CDR3 size: 12 residues. Germline lookup yields CDR1 SQVTM and CDR2 ANQGSEA. The CDR3 spells CSVVSGGTETFF. The CDR3 nucleotides read TGCAGCGTTGTATCCGGAGGCACTGAAACTTTCTTT.

This clonotype has a handful of counts. The rearrangement uses TRBV2 and TRBJ2-7, with D perhaps TRBD1 or TRBD2 (5 bases each). CDR1 SNHLY and CDR2 FYNNEI come from the germline V gene. There are 13 residues in the CDR3. Trimming removed 6 bases from V and 3 bases from J, with 12 bases in between. The CDR3 loop reads CASSWDLLYEQYF. The CDR3 nucleotides read TGTGCCAGCAGCTGGGACCTACTCTACGAGCAGTACTTC.

The rearrangement uses TRBV4-2 and TRBJ2-6, with 9 bases aligning to TRBD2. This CDR3 has 19 amino acids. Trimming took 2 bases from V and 1 from J; bases not matched to a gene: 9. Germline values: CDR1 LGHNA, CDR2 YNFKEQ. CDR3: CASSQRKASGESGANVLTF. The CDR3 DNA follows: TGTGCCAGCAGCCAAAGGAAGGCTAGCGGGGAATCTGGGGCCAACGTCCTGACTTTC.

This sequence joins TRBV27 and TRBJ1-5; D perhaps matches TRBD1 (6 bases). The CDR3 length is 15 residues. The germline CDR1 and CDR2 sequences are MNHEY and SMNVEV (reference sequence). V was pared by 4 bases and J by 5 bases, with 15 bases between. The CDR3 nucleotides read TGTGCCAGCAGTTCTGCCGGGGGCGGATATCAGCCCCAGCATTTT. It specifies CASSSAGGGYQPQHF.

The genes are TRBV15 and TRBJ2-1, with unresolved D. With 1 base removed from V and 13 bases from J, the gap between germline ends came to 14 bases. The CDR3 covers 13 residues. Germline V gene lookup returns CDR1 LNHNV and CDR2 YYDKDF (reference sequence). In nucleotides, the CDR3 is TGTGCCACCAGCAGAGTCGCTCAAGAGACCCAGTTCTTC. Translated: CATSRVAQETQFF.

This clonotype was recorded a few times. The junction does not match germline at one end; this may be a read error. V usage is TRBV7-7 and J usage is TRBJ2-6, with D possibly being TRBD2 (5 bases). This CDR3 region has 17 residues. Germline loops: CDR1 SSHAT, CDR2 FNYEAQ (reference sequence). The CDR3 protein is CASSLAPGSSGANVLTF. CDR3 nucleotide sequence: TGTGCTAGCAGCTTAGCGCCGGGGAGCTCTGGGGCCAACGTCCTGACTTTC.

This rearrangement joins TRBV4-3 to TRBJ2-2, with no clear D. Trimming took off 1 base at V and 4 bases at J, with 10 bases between the two ends. This CDR3 has 15 amino acids. Germline V gene lookup returns CDR1 LGHNA and CDR2 YSLEER. The CDR3 nucleotides read TGCGCCAGCAGCCAAGGAAGCCAGATCACCGGGGAGCTGTTTTTT. This sequence encodes CASSQGSQITGELFF.

The DNA of the CDR3 is TGTGCCAGCAGCCGAGGACAGGGGGCAGGGGACACTGAAGCTTTCTTT. Amino acids: CASSRGQGAGDTEAFF. The gene calls are TRBV6-2 or TRBV6-3 and TRBJ1-1; 11 nucleotides align to TRBD1. This CDR3 contains 16 residues. Germline V gene data show CDR1 as MNHEY and CDR2 as SVGEGT. V lost 6 bases, J lost 3 bases, and 9 bases stayed unmatched.

This clonotype was observed at least ten times. The chain joins TRBV15 to TRBJ2-5; TRBD1 agrees at 7 bases. Looked up from germline, CDR1 is LNHNV and CDR2 is YYDKDF (reference sequence). The CDR3 spans 16 residues. Trimming at V came to 5 bases and at J to 4 bases, leaving 13 bases not matched to a gene. The CDR3 protein is CATSPQGYLEIETQYF. The CDR3 nucleotides are TGTGCCACCAGCCCACAGGGGTACCTTGAGATAGAGACCCAGTACTTC.

This clonotype was recorded a few times. The chain has TRBV6-2 or TRBV6-3 and TRBJ1-1; 7 bases align to TRBD1. The CDR3 has 15 residues. Germline trimming cut 4 bases from V and 0 bases from J; bases unmatched to any gene: 5. Germline CDR1 reads MNHEY; CDR2 reads SVGEGT. Here the CDR3 reads CASSSRGTLNTEAFF. DNA for the CDR3: TGTGCCAGCAGTTCCAGGGGGACACTGAACACTGAAGCTTTCTTT.

DNA for the CDR3: TGCGCCAGCTCCGGGGACAGGGCCAAAGAGACCCAGTACTTC. As protein: CASSGDRAKETQYF. The chain employs TRBV10-2 and TRBJ2-5; 9 bases agree with TRBD1. The germline CDR1 and CDR2 sequences are WSHSY and SAAADI. The CDR3 length is 14 residues. With V trimmed by 8 bases and J by 3 bases, 7 bases remained unmatched.